This TCR beta chain was obtained from a study of blood T cell repertoires in COVID-19. Study-wide background: The samples span acute and convalescent COVID-19 from the United States, Italy and Spain.

Those enrolled, adults aged roughly 18 to 89 years, came from about two dozen US areas. Donors of Cohort 3 who recovered were those that had two negative PCRs, clearance, or symptom resolution. Germline trimming cut 2 bases from V and 7 bases from J; bases unmatched to any gene: 5. CDR3 size: 15 residues. From germline, CDR1 is MNHEY and CDR2 SVGAGI. Authors' data handling: It was from reference gene primer amplification that nucleated cell counts were estimated. The repertoire was sequenced with immunoSEQ multiplex PCR; TCRdb's copy has only in-frame clones and lacks some. V, J and clone size reflect that table, while D and trimming were determined from the DNA. The sample lists roughly 220,000 clones; 88% were seen once.

This receptor was taken from a woman aged 25-40 years who had recovered from COVID-19. V is TRBV6-5 and J is TRBJ2-1; 10 bases are shared with TRBD1. Sequenced input: PBMCs or T cells enriched from blood (not recorded which). For the CDR3, the DNA is TGTGCCAGCAGTTACGACAGGGGGCGTTTAAATGAGCAGTTCTTC. Amino acids: CASSYDRGRLNEQFF.